Listed below are T cell receptor beta chains from one sample, sequenced in a study of beta chain features in type 1 diabetes. The protocol was immunoSEQ multiplex PCR, while the TCRdb copy is restricted to in-frame clones and leaves out a portion. The sample records about 740,000 clones, around an eighth being singletons. Sequencing was performed on naive CD4+ T cells from blood. The receptor set was obtained from a man between 18 and 35 years old with type 1 diabetes. CDR3s include the opening cysteine and the closing phenylalanine or tryptophan. A D gene is named only where the DNA matches it firmly. Size is omitted from some rows. Given values are once, few, many or a class for expanded clones.

TRBJ2-1 NA NA 11 TRBV6-5 TGTGCTTCAACGGGGGCGTATGAGCAGTTCTTC CASTGAYEQFF
TRBJ1-2 NA NA 17 TRBV5-4 TGTGCCAGCAGCCAAGAGTTACTTCGGACAGCCGTCTATGGCTACACCTTC CASSQELLRTAVYGYTF
TRBJ1-4 NA NA 13 TRBV15 TGTGCCACCAGCAGAGATCCCGGTGAAAAACTGTTTTTT CATSRDPGEKLFF
TRBJ2-2 TRBD2 once 16 TRBV4-2 TGTGCCAGCAGCCAAGAGACTAGCTCGAACACCGGGGAGCTGTTTTTT CASSQETSSNTGELFF
TRBJ2-1 TRBD1 few 16 TRBV7-2 TGTGCCAGCAGCACAACCGGGACAGGGCCGTACAATGAGCAGTTCTTC CASSTTGTGPYNEQFF
TRBJ2-3 NA few 15 TRBV11-3 TGTGCCAGCAGCTTACAGGGCTTGGCCACAGATACGCAGTATTTT CASSLQGLATDTQYF
TRBJ1-1 NA few 11 TRBV13 TGTGCCAGCAGCTACAGAACTGAAGCTTTCTTT CASSYRTEAFF
TRBJ2-2 NA few 11 TRBV27 TGTGCCAGCAAGGGAACCGGGGAGCTGTTTTTT CASKGTGELFF
TRBJ2-7 NA NA 11 TRBV2 TGTGCCACCGCAGGGGAATACGAGCAGTACTTC CATAGEYEQYF
TRBJ2-7 TRBD1 few 15 TRBV6-5 TGTGCCAGCAGCTACGGACAGGGGGCGGCCTACGAGCAGTACTTC CASSYGQGAAYEQYF
TRBJ1-2 NA NA 15 TRBV14 TGTGCCAGCAGCCAAGATATGGACAACTATAGTGGCTACACCTTC CASSQDMDNYSGYTF
TRBJ2-1 TRBD2 few 15 TRBV9 TGTGCCAGCAGCGTAGGTATAGCGGGGAACAATGAGCAGTTCTTC CASSVGIAGNNEQFF
TRBJ1-4 TRBD1 once 15 TRBV2 TGTGCCAGCAGTGATAGGGGGCTGGAGGCTGAAAAACTGTTTTTT CASSDRGLEAEKLFF
TRBJ2-7 NA NA 13 TRBV11-1 TGTGCCAGCAGCTTAGGTGTGGCTGGCGAGCAGTACTTC CASSLGVAGEQYF
TRBJ1-1 NA NA 13 TRBV30 TGTGCCTGGAGATTGGGAGAATGGAGTGAAGCTTTCTTT CAWRLGEWSEAFF
TRBJ1-2 NA few 14 TRBV30 TGTGCCTGGAGTTCCTTTGGACAAAGCTATGGCTACACCTTC CAWSSFGQSYGYTF
TRBJ2-6 TRBD1 few 18 TRBV2 TGTGCCAGCAGTGGGGGACAGGGCCCCTTCTCTGGGGCCAACGTCCTGACTTTC CASSGGQGPFSGANVLTF
TRBJ2-1 TRBD2 NA 15 TRBV7-3 TGTGCCAGCAGTTCCGGGACTAGCGGGGACAATGAGCAGTTCTTC CASSSGTSGDNEQFF
TRBJ2-5 NA NA 11 TRBV4-2 TGTGCCAGCAGCCAAAGAGAGGCCCAGTACTTC CASSQREAQYF
TRBJ2-3 NA few 12 TRBV2 TGTGCCAGCCGAACTAGCACAGATACGCAGTATTTT CASRTSTDTQYF
TRBJ1-1 NA few 15 TRBV5-1 TGCGCCAGCAGCTTGGCGGCAGGTATGAACACTGAAGCTTTCTTT CASSLAAGMNTEAFF
TRBJ1-5 NA few 16 TRBV6-5 TGTGCCAGCAGTTACTCTTACAAAGGGGATAATCAGCCCCAGCATTTT CASSYSYKGDNQPQHF
TRBJ2-2 TRBD1 few 14 TRBV30 TGTGCCTGGAGTGCATCAGGGGGCACCGGGGAGCTGTTTTTT CAWSASGGTGELFF
TRBJ1-2 NA few 15 TRBV7-2 TGTGCCAGCAGCCCATGGACCGATACGACACGTGGCTACACCTTC CASSPWTDTTRGYTF
TRBJ2-3 TRBD2 NA 16 TRBV6-6 TGTGCCAGCAGTTACGGCGGTAGCGGGGGCGGAGATACGCAGTATTTT CASSYGGSGGGDTQYF
TRBJ1-4 TRBD1 few 16 TRBV4-1 TGCGCCAGCAGCCAAGCGGGCCGGGACAGGGGTGAAAAACTGTTTTTT CASSQAGRDRGEKLFF
TRBJ1-1 NA NA 13 TRBV5-4 TGTGCCAGCAGCTTGGGAGAAAACACTGAAGCTTTCTTT CASSLGENTEAFF
TRBJ2-1 NA few 15 TRBV6-4 TGTGCCAGCAGTGTCTACACAGGGTTAATCAATGAGCAGTTCTTC CASSVYTGLINEQFF
TRBJ2-7 NA NA 15 TRBV28 TGTGCCAGCAGTTCCTCCCACCCGACCGCCCGCGAGCAGTACTTC CASSSSHPTAREQYF
TRBJ1-5 NA few 14 TRBV6-1 TGTGCCAGCAGTGAAGTTGGCAGGGGTCAGCCCCAGCATTTT CASSEVGRGQPQHF
TRBJ1-4 NA NA 14 TRBV5-6 TGTGCCAGCAGCTTGGCGGGAGTCGGCGAAAAACTGTTTTTT CASSLAGVGEKLFF
TRBJ1-1 TRBD1 NA 15 TRBV7-9 TGTGCCAGCAGTCAGGACAGGCTCGGGAACACTGAAGCTTTCTTT CASSQDRLGNTEAFF
TRBJ2-7 NA NA 11 TRBV2 TGTGCCAGCGGTGGAGCCTACGAGCAGTACTTC CASGGAYEQYF
TRBJ1-2 NA few 13 TRBV6-5 TGTGCCAGCAGCCGGGCCCTTTGGGATGGCTACACCTTC CASSRALWDGYTF
TRBJ2-7 NA NA 11 TRBV20-1 TGCAGTGCAAGGACACCCTACGAGCAGTACTTC CSARTPYEQYF
TRBJ1-6 TRBD1 NA 15 TRBV18 TGTGCCAGCTCACCGGCAGGGGGCACGGATTCACCCCTCCACTTT CASSPAGGTDSPLHF
TRBJ1-2 NA NA 11 TRBV25-1 TGTGCCAGCAGTAGGAACTATGGCTACACCTTC CASSRNYGYTF
TRBJ2-7 NA NA 15 TRBV2 TGTGCCAGCAGCTCGGAGGGCGGGGGCAATTACGAGCAGTACTTC CASSSEGGGNYEQYF
TRBJ2-5 NA NA 14 TRBV18 TGTGCCAGCTCACCCAAGGAACTAGAAGAGACCCAGTACTTC CASSPKELEETQYF
TRBJ2-3 NA few 13 TRBV5-1 TGCGCCAGCAGGGACAGCCTCGGAGATACGCAGTATTTT CASRDSLGDTQYF
TRBJ1-5 NA NA 16 TRBV7-8 TGTGCCAGCAGCGCTAGCACAGGGAAGAGCAATCAGCCCCAGCATTTT CASSASTGKSNQPQHF
TRBJ2-5 NA NA 13 TRBV29-1 TGCAGCGTTGAAGATGTCAGGGAAGAGACCCAGTACTTC CSVEDVREETQYF
TRBJ1-1 NA few 11 TRBV20-1 TGCAGTGCTAGTCCCTTCACTGAAGCTTTCTTT CSASPFTEAFF
TRBJ1-2 TRBD1 few 14 TRBV10-3 TGTGCCATCAGTCCCCGGACAGGGATAGATGGCTACACCTTC CAISPRTGIDGYTF
TRBJ2-5 NA NA 18 TRBV4-1 TGCGCCAGCAGCCCACAAGATGTGGGGGCAAGGGGGCAAGAGACCCAGTACTTC CASSPQDVGARGQETQYF
TRBJ2-1 NA NA 16 TRBV27 TGTGCCAGCAGTTCCGCCGCGCGGACAGCCTACAATGAGCAGTTCTTC CASSSAARTAYNEQFF
TRBJ2-3 NA NA 14 TRBV11-3 TGTGCCAGCAGCTTAGAATTTGCCCAAGATACGCAGTATTTT CASSLEFAQDTQYF
TRBJ1-2 TRBD1 few 14 TRBV2 TGTGCCAGCAGGGCCGGGACAGGGACTTCTGGCTACACCTTC CASRAGTGTSGYTF